One sample yielded the 21 T cell receptor beta chains listed below, sequenced in a study of neurological immune-mediated disorders. TCRdb passed the 5' RACE reads through MiXCR, listing each CDR3 protein once. The data hold approximately 82,000 distinct CDR3 sequences, with 13% observed a single time. The time point is: longitudinal time-point 2. The sequencing input was PBMCs. The receptors here all came from a female donor with HTLV-1-associated myelopathy (HAM/TSP).

The chain joins TRBV28 to TRBJ2-5, with unresolved D. The V end lost 4 bases, the J end lost 1 base, and 13 bases lay between the germline ends. Germline V lookup: CDR1 MDHEN, CDR2 SYDVKM. This CDR3 has 15 residues. The CDR3 loop reads CASSSSGAGQETQYF. The DNA of the CDR3 is TGTGCCAGCAGTTCATCCGGTGCAGGCCAAGAGACCCAGTACTTC.

The chain recombines TRBV5-1 with TRBJ2-5; D is possibly TRBD1 (6 bases). Trimming removed 3 bases from V and 1 base from J, with 13 bases in between. There are 15 residues in the CDR3. From germline, CDR1 is SGHRS and CDR2 YFSETQ. The CDR3 region has the DNA TGCGCCAGCAGCTCGGAAGGCAGGGGCCAAGAGACCCAGTACTTC. Amino acid sequence: CASSSEGRGQETQYF.

Only a few counts were recorded for this clonotype. V and J are TRBV12-3 or TRBV12-4 and TRBJ2-7, with unresolved D. Deletions cut 3 bases from V and 2 bases from J, with 8 bases between. This CDR3 has 13 residues. In nucleotides, the CDR3 is TGTGCCAGCAGTTTTGGGGTTCCCTACGAGCAGTACTTC. It yields the protein CASSFGVPYEQYF.

This clonotype has ten or more counts. The chain couples TRBV12-3 or TRBV12-4 to TRBJ2-2, with D possibly TRBD2 on 6 matching bases. V lost 1 base and J lost 16, with 16 bases in between. The CDR3 is 13 amino acids. CDR3 in DNA: TGTGCCAGCAGTTTAGTGGGAGGTCGTAAGCCGTTTTTT. Translated: CASSLVGGRKPFF.

This clonotype was detected ten times or more. This chain connects TRBV12-3 or TRBV12-4 to TRBJ2-7, with D perhaps given as TRBD1 or TRBD2 (6 bases each). Trimming took 7 bases from V and 5 from J, leaving 18 bases between them. The CDR3 contains 14 residues. The CDR3 loop reads CASTLGAGTNEQYF. The DNA of the CDR3 is TGTGCCAGCACCCTGGGGGCGGGGACCAACGAGCAGTACTTC.

In this sample, this clonotype turned up many times. This chain uses TRBV12-3 or TRBV12-4 with TRBJ1-4; D gene uncertain. V was clipped by 2 bases and J by 7 bases, with 8 bases between them. This CDR3 contains 13 residues. CDR3 region: CASSLRFCEKLFF. The CDR3 DNA reads TGTGCCAGCAGTTTAAGGTTTTGTGAAAAACTGTTTTTT.

With respect to this clonotype: This may arise from a read error, as a much more abundant clone is one base away. J is TRBJ2-7 and V is TRBV28; D call uncertain. Germline values: CDR1 MDHEN, CDR2 SYDVKM. The CDR3 is 13 residues long. CDR3 in DNA: TGTCCCAGCAGTTTATGGGCACGGCTCGAGCAGTACTTC. Translated, it gives CPSSLWARLEQYF.

Ten or more counts support this clonotype. V and J are TRBV20-1 and TRBJ1-6, with D maybe TRBD1 (6 bases). Trimming shortened V by 4 bases and J by 8 bases, and 21 bases separated the two germline ends. Germline lookup yields CDR1 DFQATT and CDR2 SNEGSKA (reference sequence). This CDR3 contains 16 residues. CDR3 nucleotides: TGCAGTGCTACGCCCCTCGGACAGCCACCGGATTCACCCCTCCACTTT. As protein: CSATPLGQPPDSPLHF.

This clonotype has ten or more counts. The chain combines TRBV28 with TRBJ2-7, with a possible D match to TRBD1 (6 bases). The CDR3 sequence is 14 residues long. Germline V gene lookup returns CDR1 MDHEN and CDR2 SYDVKM. V lost 3 bases to trimming and J lost 1 base, with 10 bases between them. The CDR3 bases are TGTGCCAGCAGTTTCCCCCAGGGGTCCTACGAGCAGTACTTC. Amino acid sequence: CASSFPQGSYEQYF.

This clonotype has a count of ten or more. The chain has TRBV28 and TRBJ2-5, with 8 nucleotides matching TRBD1. Unmatched junction bases numbered 15, after V lost 5 bases and J lost 7 bases. CDR3 length equals 16 residues. Germline lookup yields CDR1 MDHEN and CDR2 SYDVKM. The CDR3 loop is CASSPSARGQAGTQYF. CDR3 in DNA: TGTGCCAGCAGTCCTTCGGCCCGGGGACAGGCGGGGACCCAGTACTTC.

The sample holds a few counts of this clonotype. The rearrangement joins TRBV19 to TRBJ2-1, with TRBD2 as a possible D gene (6 bases). CDR1 is LNHDA and CDR2 is SQIVND in the germline V gene (reference sequence). V lost 6 bases, J lost 4 bases, and 16 bases lay in between. There are 15 residues in the CDR3. The chain's CDR3 is CASRAGLRLYNEQFF. The CDR3 nucleotides read TGTGCCAGTAGGGCGGGGCTACGATTGTACAATGAGCAGTTCTTC.

In its sample, this clonotype was seen many times. The V call is TRBV7-9, the J call TRBJ2-1; no reliable D call. Deletions cut 1 base from V and 6 bases from J, with 13 bases between. CDR1 is SEHNR, CDR2 FQNEAQ, per germline (reference sequence). The CDR3 runs to 15 residues. CDR3 nucleotides: TGTGCCAGCAGCTTAGGGCTGGCAGAGCGCAATGAGCAGTTCTTC. Its protein is CASSLGLAERNEQFF.

This clonotype showed up many times. J is TRBJ2-7 and V is TRBV7-9; 9 nucleotides line up with TRBD1. V dropped 4 bases and J dropped 7; count of bases not matched to a gene: 5. The CDR3 has 13 residues. CDR1 and CDR2 from the germline V gene are SEHNR and FQNEAQ (reference sequence). CDR3 amino acids: CASSYPGTGEQYF. The CDR3 DNA follows: TGTGCCAGCAGCTATCCCGGGACAGGGGAGCAGTACTTC.

This clonotype was counted ten times or more. The J gene is TRBJ2-3, the V gene TRBV12-3 or TRBV12-4, with a weak D call TRBD2 (7 bases). The CDR3 runs 15 residues. Trimming cost V 2 bases and J 10 bases, with 19 bases left between them. CDR3 region: CASSLPGGRKPSQYF. The CDR3 DNA is TGTGCCAGCAGTTTACCGGGGGGCCGCAAACCCTCGCAGTATTTT.

This clonotype was observed many times. The chain couples TRBV5-1 to TRBJ2-7, with 16 bases matching TRBD2. V trimming: 4 bases; J trimming: 6 bases; junction bases outside the gene matches: 13. The CDR3 extends over 18 amino acids. Germline CDR1 and CDR2: SGHRS and YFSETQ. The CDR3 bases are TGCGCCAGCAGCCCCGGGACTAGCGGGGGGGCCTCCCCCGTCGAGCAGTACTTC. It codes for CASSPGTSGGASPVEQYF.

This clonotype has a count of ten or more. The rearrangement joins TRBV10-3 to TRBJ2-5; D is ambiguous. Germline values: CDR1 ENHRY, CDR2 SYGVKD. This CDR3 spans 11 amino acids. The CDR3 DNA sequence: TGTGCTATCGGTGGGGTAGAGACCCAGTACTTC. Encoded protein: CAIGGVETQYF.

Notes on this clonotype: Given a much more abundant clone one base away, this may be a read error. This chain connects TRBV7-9 to TRBJ1-1, with 7 positions matching TRBD1. The length of the CDR3 is 14 residues. V was clipped by 7 bases and J by 0 bases; unmatched bases: 5. Germline V gene data show CDR1 as SEHNR and CDR2 as FQNEAQ (reference sequence). The CDR3 DNA follows: TGTGCCAGCAACTGGACAGGCATGAACACTGAAGCTTTCTTT. Its translation: CASNWTGMNTEAFF.

This clonotype was recorded at least ten times. V usage is TRBV6-2 or TRBV6-3 and J usage is TRBJ2-7; TRBD1 might be the D (5 bases). The CDR3 covers 14 residues. V lost 7 bases and J 3 bases, leaving 16 bases between the germline ends. Germline loops: CDR1 MNHEY, CDR2 SVGEGT. CDR3 sequence (DNA): TGTGCCAGCAAACCTTGGGGCTCCTTCTACGAGCAGTACTTC. This gives the protein CASKPWGSFYEQYF.

This clonotype was found many times. This chain uses TRBV28 with TRBJ2-2; D not certain. The CDR3 has 14 amino acids. CDR1 MDHEN and CDR2 SYDVKM come from the germline V gene. The ends were cut back, 6 bases at V and 0 bases at J, with 8 bases in the middle. This CDR3 is CASRLGPNTGELFF. The DNA of the CDR3 is TGTGCCAGCAGGCTAGGGCCGAACACCGGGGAGCTGTTTTTT.

A note on this clonotype: Given a much more abundant clone one base away, this may be a read error. V usage is TRBV7-2 and J usage is TRBJ2-1, with TRBD2 matching 8 bases. The CDR3 has 17 residues. Germline CDR1 reads SGHTA; CDR2 reads FQGNSA. CDR3 in amino acids: CASNLPGTGGAFNEQFF. In DNA, the CDR3 is TGTGCCAGCAACTTACCGGGGACCGGGGGGGCATTCAATGAGCAGTTCTTC.

This clonotype was detected a few times. This may be a read error, as it is one base from a much larger clone. The chain recombines TRBV7-6 with TRBJ2-1; D remains ambiguous. The V and J ends lost 1 base and 5 bases respectively, with 18 bases between them. Per the germline V gene, CDR1 is SGHVS and CDR2 is FNYEAQ. The CDR3 loop spans 17 amino acids. The CDR3 reads CASSLGSVGRENNEQFF. The CDR3 DNA follows: TGTGCCAGCAGCTTAGGAAGCGTGGGCAGAGAGAACAATGAGCAGTTCTTC.